A selection of T cell receptor beta chains follows, all from one sample in a study of regulatory T cells in long-lasting Graves disease. One entry per CDR3 protein results from TCRdb running MiXCR on the multiplex PCR reads. This table holds some 600,000 distinct CDR3 sequences, 16% found once. These data were also filed under a second study, of T cells in Graves' hyperthyroidism and ophthalmopathy.

The sample consisted of peripheral blood mononuclear cells (PBMCs), taken at new diagnosis, from a patient treated with antithyroid drugs. These receptors came from a man aged 18 to 30 with Graves disease. CDR3s include the opening cysteine and the closing phenylalanine or tryptophan. A D gene is named only where the DNA matches it firmly. The size entry is marked missing in some rows and otherwise reads once, few, many or a size class.

>TRBV14|TRBD2|.|TRBJ2-1
TGTGCCAGCAGCCACGCCGGGAGGGGTGAGCAGTTCTTC
CASSHAGRGEQFF
>TRBV30|.|.|TRBJ1-5
TGTGCCTGGAGTGGCGGTCTAGACAGTAATAGCAATCAGCCCCAGCATTTT
CAWSGGLDSNSNQPQHF
>TRBV6-2/TRBV6-3|.|.|TRBJ2-7
TGTGCCAGCACCGACCACCTAGCGCCTACCTACGAGCAGTACTTC
CASTDHLAPTYEQYF
>TRBV20-1|.|.|TRBJ2-5
TGCAGTGCTTGGAGAGGCCAGGGGGGAGAGACCCAGTACTTC
CSAWRGQGGETQYF
>TRBV19|.|.|TRBJ2-3
TGTGCCAGTAGTCCAAACCTGGACCCAGATACGCAGTATTTT
CASSPNLDPDTQYF
>TRBV27|.|many|TRBJ1-2
TGTGCCAGCAGTTTTGTGGGCGACTATGGCTACACCTTC
CASSFVGDYGYTF
>TRBV2|.|few|TRBJ2-1
TGTGCCAGACGGGACTTAAACTACAATGAGCAGTTCTTC
CARRDLNYNEQFF
>TRBV6-2/TRBV6-3|.|few|TRBJ1-2
TGTGCCAGCAGGGCTTCCGGAGCTAACTATGGCTACACCTTC
CASRASGANYGYTF
>TRBV7-9|TRBD1|few|TRBJ2-7
TGTGCCAGCAGGTCCAGTGTACTCCACGACAGGGGTGACTACGAGCAGTACTTC
CASRSSVLHDRGDYEQYF
>TRBV30|TRBD1|many|TRBJ1-1
TGTGCCTGGAGACCTAGGGGGCAGATCGCTTTCTTT
CAWRPRGQIAFF
>TRBV2|.|.|TRBJ1-2
TGTGCCAGCAGTGCAGGGGTTAACTATGGCTACACCTTC
CASSAGVNYGYTF
>TRBV28|.|many|TRBJ2-7
TGTGCCAGCAGAGGAATCGGACAAGGGCGCTACGAGCAGTACTTC
CASRGIGQGRYEQYF
>TRBV2|.|.|TRBJ1-5
TGTGCCAGCAGTGGGGGGACTTCGGCGGCCCAGCATTTT
CASSGGTSAAQHF
>TRBV29-1|TRBD2|.|TRBJ2-1
TGCAGCGTTGATAGACTAGCGGGAGACAATGAGCAGTTCTTC
CSVDRLAGDNEQFF
>TRBV4-1|.|few|TRBJ2-7
TGCGCCAGCAGCCAAGTAGGGATTCCCTACGAGCAGTACTTC
CASSQVGIPYEQYF
>TRBV6-1|TRBD2|few|TRBJ2-1
TGTGCCAGCAGTCCCCTAGCGGGAGGGCCTAGGAATGAGCAGTTCTTC
CASSPLAGGPRNEQFF
>TRBV5-4|.|.|TRBJ2-7
TGTGCCAGCAGCTTGTCGGCGAGTGAGCAGTACTTC
CASSLSASEQYF
>TRBV27|.|.|TRBJ1-1
TGTGCCAGCAGTTTAATCAGGGAAATGGGCACTGAAGCTTTCTTT
CASSLIREMGTEAFF
>TRBV19|.|.|TRBJ2-1
TGTGCCAGTAGTATAGGGGGACTCCCGAACAATGAGCAGTTCTTC
CASSIGGLPNNEQFF
>TRBV10-3|.|.|TRBJ1-5
TGTGCCATCAGTGAGTCGAGAGGGGCAAGCAATCAGCCCCAGCATTTT
CAISESRGASNQPQHF
>TRBV30|TRBD2|few|TRBJ2-5
TGTGCCTGGGAGGAACTAGCGGGAGGACATGAGACCCAGTACTTC
CAWEELAGGHETQYF
>TRBV6-2/TRBV6-3|.|.|TRBJ2-4
TGTGCCAGCAGAAGAACGGCGAGCCCAGCCAAAAACATTCAGTACTTC
CASRRTASPAKNIQYF
>TRBV20-1|.|few|TRBJ2-3
TGCAGTGCTAGTGGAGGGAGTGGGGTAGGGAGAGATACGCAGTATTTT
CSASGGSGVGRDTQYF
>TRBV3-1|TRBD1|many|TRBJ2-2
TGTGCCAGCAGCCGCCAGTCGGGACAGGGTTTCGGGGAGCTGTTTTTT
CASSRQSGQGFGELFF
>TRBV28|TRBD2|many|TRBJ2-5
TGTGCCAGCAGTTTAGCGGGAGGACCAGAAGAGACCCAGTACTTC
CASSLAGGPEETQYF
>TRBV6-2/TRBV6-3|TRBD2|.|TRBJ2-6
TGTGCCAGCAGTGAAGGCCGACTAGCGGGAGCCTCTGGGGCCAACGTCCTGACTTTC
CASSEGRLAGASGANVLTF
>TRBV13|TRBD1|many|TRBJ2-3
TGTGCCAGCAGCTGGGGACAGACAGATACGCAGTATTTT
CASSWGQTDTQYF
>TRBV12-3/TRBV12-4|TRBD1|many|TRBJ1-5
TGTGCCAGCAGGCAGGGACAGGCCGACAATCAGCCCCAGCATTTT
CASRQGQADNQPQHF